The following is a TCR beta chain sequence with its context. The data were obtained in a study of blood T cells in healthy people across ages. Then a second PCR, running about 6 to 11 cycles, was carried out with a sample-barcoded 5' primer and a J-beta primer mix. The authors tagged each cDNA molecule using a template-switch adaptor with 12 random nucleotides. Per-sample output comprised a minimum of 3 million paired-end reads containing CDR3. A single record per CDR3 protein comes from TCRdb applying MiXCR to the 5' RACE reads. The sample carries over a million distinct CDR3 sequences, approximately 63% recorded once. Germline V lookup: CDR1 DFQATT, CDR2 SNEGSKA (reference sequence). V was trimmed by 6 bases and J by 5 bases, leaving 17 bases between them. This CDR3 is built from 13 residues.

The specimen was blood. V gene TRBV20-1 combines with J gene TRBJ2-7; TRBD1 or TRBD2 may be the D gene (5 bases each). This TCR derives from a man between 18 and 35 years old in good health. The CDR3 DNA follows: TGCAGTGCCTCCGGGACGCCCCAGGACGAGCAGTACTTC. It yields the protein CSASGTPQDEQYF.